Detailed here is one T cell receptor (beta chain). V dropped 3 bases and J dropped 7 bases, with 14 bases sitting between them. Per the germline V gene, CDR1 is SNHLY and CDR2 is FYNNEI. The CDR3 has 14 amino acids. Original analysis: Reference gene primer amplification gave nucleated cell count estimates. Clones were read by immunoSEQ multiplex PCR, and TCRdb kept only the in-frame ones, dropping some. V and J calls and clone size follow that table, whereas D and trimming were derived from the DNA. This sample carries 250,000 or so clones, about 85% of them seen once, and the ten largest clones take roughly 6.7%. The data originate from a study of blood T cell repertoires in COVID-19. On the study more broadly: COVID-19 samples collected from the United States, Italy and Spain covered acute and convalescent phases.

Participants had their cohort set by participant-reported clinical history. No more than 2 weeks before study entry, exposed participants had met a case of COVID-19. This TCR derives from a woman in her fifties or sixties who had been exposed to COVID-19. The chain has TRBV2 and TRBJ2-3; TRBD2 might be the D (7 bases). Sequencing was done on a sample of PBMCs or T cells enriched from blood (not recorded which). CDR3 DNA sequence: TGTGCCAGCAGTGAGCGAGCGGGGACAAATACGCAGTATTTT. Translation: CASSERAGTNTQYF.